This entry is about one T cell receptor beta chain. Its antigen is not identified. The CDR3 is 14 residues long. The V gene's germline CDR1 is SGDLS and CDR2 YYNGEE. V was clipped by 3 bases and J by 2 bases, with 11 bases between them. This specimen comes from a study of cytomegalovirus exposure and HLA in healthy donors. Healthy bone marrow donors supplied every sample. Study observations and caveats: Accurate prediction of HLA-A and HLA-B alleles (for most subjects) was reportedly achieved from TCR beta sequences. Donor immune exposure was known only as CMV serostatus.

Use of 60 Vbeta and 13 Jbeta primers characterized the PCR. Sequenced by immunoSEQ multiplex PCR; TCRdb stores in-frame clones only, minus some. The data show about 200,000 clones, 80% to 85% seen once. The sequenced sample consisted of PBMCs. This receptor was taken from a woman aged 45-65 years in good health and CMV-seropositive. The chain links TRBV9 to TRBJ1-2; unclear D gene. The CDR3 reads CASSGHGRNYGYTF. The CDR3 nucleotides are TGTGCCAGCAGCGGACACGGAAGGAACTATGGCTACACCTTC.